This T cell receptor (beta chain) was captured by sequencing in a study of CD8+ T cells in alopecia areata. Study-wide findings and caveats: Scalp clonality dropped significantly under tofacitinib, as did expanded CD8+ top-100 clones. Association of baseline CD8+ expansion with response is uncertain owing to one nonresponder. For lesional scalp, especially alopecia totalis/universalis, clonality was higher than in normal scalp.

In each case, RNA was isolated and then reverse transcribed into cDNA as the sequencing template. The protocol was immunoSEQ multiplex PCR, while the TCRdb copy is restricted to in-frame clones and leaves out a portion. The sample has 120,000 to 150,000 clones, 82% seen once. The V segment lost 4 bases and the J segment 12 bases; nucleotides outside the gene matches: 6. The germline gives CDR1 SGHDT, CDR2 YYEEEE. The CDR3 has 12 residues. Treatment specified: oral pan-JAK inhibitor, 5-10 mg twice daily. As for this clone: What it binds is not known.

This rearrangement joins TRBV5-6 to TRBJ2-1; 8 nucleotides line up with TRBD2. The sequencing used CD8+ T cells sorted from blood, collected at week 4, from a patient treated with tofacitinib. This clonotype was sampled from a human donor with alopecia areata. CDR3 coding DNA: TGTGCCAGCAGCCCGTCCGGGGGGGCGCAGTTCTTC. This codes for CASSPSGGAQFF. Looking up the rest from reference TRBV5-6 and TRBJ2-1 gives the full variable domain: DAGVTQSPTHLIKTRGQQVTLRCSPKSGHDTVSWYQQALGQGPQFIFQYYEEEERQRGNFPDRFSGHQFPNYSSELNVNALLLGDSALYLCASSPSGGAQFFGPGTRLTVL.